A selection of T cell receptor beta chains follows, all from one sample in a study of beta chain features in type 1 diabetes. Here immunoSEQ multiplex PCR was the method, and the copy in TCRdb shows in-frame clones only, minus some. The sample records approximately 15,000 clones, approximately 50% being singletons. Sequencing input: stem cell memory CD4+ T cells from blood. The receptors were gathered from a woman aged 18-30 years in good health. The CDR3 runs from the conserved cysteine through the conserved F or W. Fields, in order: D gene, clone size, V gene, CDR3 length, J gene, CDR3 DNA, CDR3 protein. The D gene is left open where the match is weak. Clone size, where shown, is once, few, many, or a class for clones that have expanded.

D: .; size: .; V: TRBV21-1; length: 16; J: TRBJ2-5; DNA: TGTGCCAGCAGCAACGGTTTAGCGGGACGTGGTGAGACCCAGTACTTC; CDR3: CASSNGLAGRGETQYF
D: .; size: .; V: TRBV30; length: 14; J: TRBJ1-1; DNA: TGTGCCTGGAGTGTACCAGCGGTGAACACTGAAGCCTTCTTT; CDR3: CAWSVPAVNTEAFF
D: .; size: .; V: TRBV28; length: 13; J: TRBJ2-1; DNA: TGTGCCAGCAGTTCCTCTACTAGATCCGAGCAGTTCTTC; CDR3: CASSSSTRSEQFF
D: .; size: few; V: TRBV4-1; length: 20; J: TRBJ2-3; DNA: TGCGCCAGCAGCCAAGATATCTTTGGGGCAAACTTCGTTAGCACAGATACGCAGTATTTT; CDR3: CASSQDIFGANFVSTDTQYF
D: .; size: few; V: TRBV5-6; length: 15; J: TRBJ1-2; DNA: TGTGCCAGCAGCTTGTTACAGGCGTCAAACTATGGCTACACCTTC; CDR3: CASSLLQASNYGYTF
D: TRBD1; size: .; V: TRBV29-1; length: 13; J: TRBJ2-5; DNA: TGCAGCGTTGATAGACAGGGGCTAGAGACCCAGTACTTC; CDR3: CSVDRQGLETQYF
D: .; size: few; V: TRBV19; length: 14; J: TRBJ2-5; DNA: TGTGCCAGTACCCGCCGGGGTTTGGGGGAGACCCAGTACTTC; CDR3: CASTRRGLGETQYF
D: TRBD2; size: few; V: TRBV6-5; length: 16; J: TRBJ2-1; DNA: TGTGCCAGCAGTTACTCTTCTAGCGGGGGGACCAATGAGCAGTTCTTC; CDR3: CASSYSSSGGTNEQFF
D: .; size: .; V: TRBV6-5; length: 15; J: TRBJ2-3; DNA: TGTGCCAGCAGATCCTCGCTCCAGGGCACAGATACGCAGTATTTT; CDR3: CASRSSLQGTDTQYF
D: TRBD1; size: once; V: TRBV11-1; length: 15; J: TRBJ2-5; DNA: TGTGCCAGCAGCTTAGACGGGACAGGACTAGAGACCCAGTACTTC; CDR3: CASSLDGTGLETQYF
D: TRBD1; size: once; V: TRBV15; length: 14; J: TRBJ2-7; DNA: TGTGCCACCAGCAGAGAAACAGGGGGCTACGAGCAGTACTTC; CDR3: CATSRETGGYEQYF
D: TRBD2; size: .; V: TRBV5-1; length: 16; J: TRBJ2-1; DNA: TGCGCCAGCAGTTTTCCGGGACTACAGAGAGACAATGAGCAGTTCTTC; CDR3: CASSFPGLQRDNEQFF
D: TRBD1; size: .; V: TRBV5-1; length: 13; J: TRBJ2-7; DNA: TGCGCCAGCAGCTTTCGGGACAGCTACGAGCAGTACTTC; CDR3: CASSFRDSYEQYF
D: .; size: .; V: TRBV23-1; length: 14; J: TRBJ1-2; DNA: TGCGCCAGCAGTCACCACACATCCGACTATGGCTACACCTTC; CDR3: CASSHHTSDYGYTF
D: TRBD2; size: .; V: TRBV7-8; length: 15; J: TRBJ2-1; DNA: TGTGCCAGCAGCTCCCTAGCGGGAAGTTGGGGTGGGGAGTTCTTC; CDR3: CASSSLAGSWGGEFF
D: .; size: .; V: TRBV5-4; length: 12; J: TRBJ2-3; DNA: TGTGCCACAAGACAGAGCACAGATACGCAGTATTTT; CDR3: CATRQSTDTQYF
D: TRBD1; size: few; V: TRBV2; length: 14; J: TRBJ1-5; DNA: TGTGCCAGCCGGACAGGGTTGAGCAATCAGCCCCAGCATTTT; CDR3: CASRTGLSNQPQHF
D: TRBD1; size: .; V: TRBV7-2; length: 15; J: TRBJ1-5; DNA: TGTGCCAGCAGCAAATGGACAGGGGCGGGTCAGCCCCAGCATTTT; CDR3: CASSKWTGAGQPQHF
D: .; size: .; V: TRBV12-5; length: 19; J: TRBJ2-1; DNA: TGTGCTAGTGGTTTGGTATTGTCGGCGGGGTCCGGGGCGCAGAATGAGCAGTTCTTC; CDR3: CASGLVLSAGSGAQNEQFF
D: TRBD2; size: .; V: TRBV6-5; length: 16; J: TRBJ2-1; DNA: TGTGCCAGCAGTTACTGGCGGGGGACTTTAGGTGGTGAGCAGTTCTTC; CDR3: CASSYWRGTLGGEQFF
D: TRBD1; size: .; V: TRBV28; length: 14; J: TRBJ1-5; DNA: TGTGCCAGCAGCTCCGGGACAGGGATTCAGCCCCAGCATTTT; CDR3: CASSSGTGIQPQHF
D: TRBD2; size: .; V: TRBV9; length: 20; J: TRBJ2-3; DNA: TGTGCCAGCAGCGCCGAACTAGCGGGGTGGCCGGTGGGACCCACAGATACGCAGTATTTT; CDR3: CASSAELAGWPVGPTDTQYF
D: .; size: .; V: TRBV5-6; length: 15; J: TRBJ2-5; DNA: TGTGCCAGCAGCTTGGGAGCGGCCGCCCAAGAGACCCAGTACTTC; CDR3: CASSLGAAAQETQYF
D: .; size: .; V: TRBV18; length: 17; J: TRBJ1-2; DNA: TGTGCCAGCTCACCAGCCGACACCAGCTTCAGACCTTATGGCTACACCTTC; CDR3: CASSPADTSFRPYGYTF
D: TRBD1; size: few; V: TRBV19; length: 15; J: TRBJ2-7; DNA: TGTGCCAGTAGCCGAGCGACAGGGGGTATCTACGAGCAGTACTTC; CDR3: CASSRATGGIYEQYF
D: .; size: .; V: TRBV6-5; length: 13; J: TRBJ2-5; DNA: TGTGCCAGCAGTTACTCGGTCCTCGGGGCCCAGTACTTC; CDR3: CASSYSVLGAQYF